This TCR beta chain was recorded in a study of T cell responses to AZD1222 COVID-19 vaccine. The wider study: Doses given second, at about 4 or about 12 weeks, were pooled.

Findings and caveats of the study: The repertoires were collected only after the peak T cell response. Reports indicate that nearly half of spike-specific TCRs are directed at unmutated variant regions.

Clones were read by immunoSEQ multiplex PCR, and TCRdb kept only the in-frame ones, dropping some. The sample has 90,000 to 150,000 clones, roughly nine tenths seen once; the top ten hold 4% to 5%. Germline CDR1 reads SGHTA; CDR2 reads FQGNSA. The V end was cut by 2 bases, the J end by 5 bases, with 6 bases between. The CDR3 spans 12 residues. This clone was seen more than once but under ten times. Its antigen is still unknown. The input for sequencing was peripheral blood, taken on day 0 of AZD1222 vaccination. The receptor's source is an adult in good health. The V call is TRBV7-2, the J call TRBJ2-5; D ambiguous. The CDR3 is CASSLTRETQYF. The CDR3 region has the DNA TGTGCCAGCAGCTTAACGAGGGAGACCCAGTACTTC.